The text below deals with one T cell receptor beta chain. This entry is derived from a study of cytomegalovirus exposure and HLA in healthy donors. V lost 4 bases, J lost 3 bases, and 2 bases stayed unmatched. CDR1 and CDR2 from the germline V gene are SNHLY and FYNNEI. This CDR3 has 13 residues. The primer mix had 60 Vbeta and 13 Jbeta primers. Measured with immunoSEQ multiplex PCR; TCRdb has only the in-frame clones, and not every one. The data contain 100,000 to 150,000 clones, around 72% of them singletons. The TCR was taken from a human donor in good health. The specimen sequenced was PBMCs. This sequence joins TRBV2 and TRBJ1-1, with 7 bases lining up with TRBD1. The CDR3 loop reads CASSGDRDTEAFF. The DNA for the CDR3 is TGTGCCAGCAGTGGAGACAGGGACACTGAAGCTTTCTTT.